This TCR beta chain was retrieved from a study of T cells in Graves' hyperthyroidism and ophthalmopathy. V shed 6 bases, J shed 7 bases, and the junction held 7 bases outside the gene matches. The CDR3 loop spans 14 amino acids. In germline, CDR1 is MNHNS, CDR2 SASEGT. This clonotype has a handful of counts. RNA transcripts served as the template for amplifying TCR beta CDR3 regions. During a first-round RT-PCR of the TCR CDR3, the HTBI primer set was used. MiXCR was run by TCRdb on the multiplex PCR reads, yielding one entry per CDR3 protein. The sample has under 550,000 distinct CDR3 sequences; 15% to 20% are singletons.

The source is a man in his forties with Graves' ophthalmopathy. The V and J genes are TRBV6-1 and TRBJ2-7; 12 bases line up with TRBD1. Source material: blood. In DNA, the CDR3 is TGTGCCAGCAGGGGACAGGGGGCTAATTGGGAGCAGTACTTC. It encodes CASRGQGANWEQYF.